The clone carrying this T cell receptor (beta chain) was seen more than once but under ten times. Its specificity is unknown. The CDR3 is 13 amino acids. With 0 bases removed from V and 6 bases from J, the gap between germline ends came to 6 bases. Germline V gene lookup returns CDR1 MRHNA and CDR2 SNTAGT. This specimen belongs to a study of tumor-infiltrating lymphocytes in primary liver carcinoma. Study at large: Tumors measured roughly 4.2 to 10 cm and were stage T1-T3 N0M0. General study findings and limits: Roughly 7-25% of top clones, and no more, occurred in all five tumor regions.

For each extraction, RNA and DNA were obtained together from approximately 20-30 mg of unsorted bulk tissue. Surgery removed the patients' primary liver carcinoma. Researchers generated TCR beta cDNA from approximately 520 ng of total RNA, relying on a constant-region primer. TCR beta libraries came from three nested multiplex PCR rounds using slightly modified ARM-PCR. Use of TRBV1-TRBV30 forward primers with a C-beta reverse primer characterized the first two PCR rounds, which lasted about 10 cycles each. MiXCR, applied by TCRdb to the multiplex PCR reads, yields one record per CDR3 protein. This table holds roughly 120,000 distinct CDR3 sequences, about 68% found once.

V is TRBV6-4 and J is TRBJ1-5; D is perhaps TRBD1 (5 bases). The sample taken for sequencing was liver tumor tissue from sampling region 1. Noted subset: tumor region T1, superior pole. This TCR was recovered from a woman aged 60-75 years with primary liver carcinoma and hepatitis B virus infection. CDR3 sequence: CASSDSRGQPQHF. The CDR3 bases are TGTGCCAGCAGTGACTCGAGGGGTCAGCCCCAGCATTTT.